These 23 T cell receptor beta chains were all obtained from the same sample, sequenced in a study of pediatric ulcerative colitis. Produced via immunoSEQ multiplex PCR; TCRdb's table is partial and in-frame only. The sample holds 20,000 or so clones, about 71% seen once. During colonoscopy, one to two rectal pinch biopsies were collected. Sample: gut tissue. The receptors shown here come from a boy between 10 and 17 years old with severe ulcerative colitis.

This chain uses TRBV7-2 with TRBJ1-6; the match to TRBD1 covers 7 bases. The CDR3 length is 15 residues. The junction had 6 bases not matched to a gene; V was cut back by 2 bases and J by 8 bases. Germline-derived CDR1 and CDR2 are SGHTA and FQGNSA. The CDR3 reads CASSLLTGRDSPLHF. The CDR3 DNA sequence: TGTGCCAGCAGCTTACTGACAGGGAGGGATTCACCCCTCCACTTT.

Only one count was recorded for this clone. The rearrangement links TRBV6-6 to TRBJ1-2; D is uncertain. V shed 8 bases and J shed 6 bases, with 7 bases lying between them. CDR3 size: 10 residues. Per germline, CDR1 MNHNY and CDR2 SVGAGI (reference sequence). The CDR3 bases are TGTGCCAGCCGGAAAAATGGCTACACCTTC. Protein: CASRKNGYTF.

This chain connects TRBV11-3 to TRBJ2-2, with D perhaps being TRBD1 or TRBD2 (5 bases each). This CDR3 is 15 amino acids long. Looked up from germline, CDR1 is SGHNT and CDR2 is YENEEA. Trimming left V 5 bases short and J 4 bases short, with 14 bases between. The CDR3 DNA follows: TGTGCCAGCAGCCGTCCAGGGACGGGCACCGGGGAGCTGTTTTTT. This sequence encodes CASSRPGTGTGELFF.

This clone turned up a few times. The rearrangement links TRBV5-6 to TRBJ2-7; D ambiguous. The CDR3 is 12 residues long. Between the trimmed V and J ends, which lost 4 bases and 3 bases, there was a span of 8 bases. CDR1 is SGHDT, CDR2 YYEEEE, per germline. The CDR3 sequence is CASSKVGYEQYF. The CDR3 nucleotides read TGTGCCAGCAGCAAAGTAGGCTACGAGCAGTACTTC.

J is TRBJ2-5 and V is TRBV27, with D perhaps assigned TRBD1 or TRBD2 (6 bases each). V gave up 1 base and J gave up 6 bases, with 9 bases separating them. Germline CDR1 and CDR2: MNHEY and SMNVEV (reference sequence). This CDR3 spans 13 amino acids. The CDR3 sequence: CASSLLGGKTQYF. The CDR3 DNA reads TGTGCCAGCAGTTTATTAGGGGGGAAGACCCAGTACTTC.

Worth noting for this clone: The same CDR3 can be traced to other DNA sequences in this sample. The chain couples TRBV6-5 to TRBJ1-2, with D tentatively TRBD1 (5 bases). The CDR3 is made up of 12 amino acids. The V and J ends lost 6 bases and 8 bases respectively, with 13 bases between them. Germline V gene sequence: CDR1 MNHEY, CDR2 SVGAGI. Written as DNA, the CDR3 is TGTGCCAGCAGCCGGGGCCTGGAGGGCTACACCTTC. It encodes CASSRGLEGYTF.

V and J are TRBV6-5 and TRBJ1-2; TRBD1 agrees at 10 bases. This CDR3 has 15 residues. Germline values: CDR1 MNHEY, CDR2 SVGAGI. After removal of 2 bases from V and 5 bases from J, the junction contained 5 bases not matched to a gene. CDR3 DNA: TGTGCCAGCAGTTACCCCGGGACAGGGGAATATGGCTACACCTTC. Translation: CASSYPGTGEYGYTF.

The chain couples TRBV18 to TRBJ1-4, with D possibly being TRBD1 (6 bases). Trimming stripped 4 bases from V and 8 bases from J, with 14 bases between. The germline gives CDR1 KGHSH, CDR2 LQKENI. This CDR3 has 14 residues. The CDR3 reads CASSQGVKGEKLFF. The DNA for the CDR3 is TGTGCCAGCTCACAGGGGGTCAAAGGCGAAAAACTGTTTTTT. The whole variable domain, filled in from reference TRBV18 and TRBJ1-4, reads NAGVMQNPRHLVRRRGQEARLRCSPMKGHSHVYWYRQLPEEGLKFMVYLQKENIIDESGMPKERFSAEFPKEGPSILRIQQVVRGDSAAYFCASSQGVKGEKLFFGSGTQLSVL.

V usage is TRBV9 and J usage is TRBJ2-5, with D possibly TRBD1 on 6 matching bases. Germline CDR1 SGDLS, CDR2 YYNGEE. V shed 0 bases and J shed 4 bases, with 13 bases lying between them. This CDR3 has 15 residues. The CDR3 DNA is TGTGCCAGCAGCGTAGCTCCAGGGGTCGGAGAGACCCAGTACTTC. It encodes CASSVAPGVGETQYF.

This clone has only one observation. The CDR3 coding sequence is TGTGCCAGCAGCCGAGGGAATTTGAACACTGAAGCTTTCTTT. It encodes CASSRGNLNTEAFF. The chain carries TRBV5-8 and TRBJ1-1; D remains ambiguous. Germline V gene sequence: CDR1 SGHTS, CDR2 YDEGEE. This CDR3 region has 14 residues. The germline V and J ends were trimmed by 4 bases and 0 bases, with 10 bases remaining between them. Looking up the rest from reference TRBV5-8 and TRBJ1-1 gives the full variable domain: EAGVTQSPTHLIKTRGQQATLRCSPISGHTSVYWYQQALGLGLQFLLWYDEGEERNRGNFPPRFSGRQFPNYSSELNVNALELEDSALYLCASSRGNLNTEAFFGQGTRLTVV.

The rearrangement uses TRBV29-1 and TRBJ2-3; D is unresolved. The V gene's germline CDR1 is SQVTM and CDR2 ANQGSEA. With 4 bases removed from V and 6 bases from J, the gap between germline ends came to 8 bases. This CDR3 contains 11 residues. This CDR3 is CSVVLLDTQYF. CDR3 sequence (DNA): TGCAGCGTTGTTTTACTGGATACGCAGTATTTT.

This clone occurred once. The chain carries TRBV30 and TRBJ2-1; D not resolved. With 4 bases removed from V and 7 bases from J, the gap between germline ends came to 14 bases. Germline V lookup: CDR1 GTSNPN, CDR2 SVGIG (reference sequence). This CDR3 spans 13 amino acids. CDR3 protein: CAWKGQLRNEQFF. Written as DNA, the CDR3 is TGTGCCTGGAAGGGTCAGCTTCGGAATGAGCAGTTCTTC.

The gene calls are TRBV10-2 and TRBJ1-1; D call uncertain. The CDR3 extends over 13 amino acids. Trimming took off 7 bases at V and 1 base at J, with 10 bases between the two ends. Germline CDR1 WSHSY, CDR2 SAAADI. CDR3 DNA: TGCGCCAGCACAGGCGCGCGGAACACTGAAGCTTTCTTT. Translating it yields CASTGARNTEAFF.

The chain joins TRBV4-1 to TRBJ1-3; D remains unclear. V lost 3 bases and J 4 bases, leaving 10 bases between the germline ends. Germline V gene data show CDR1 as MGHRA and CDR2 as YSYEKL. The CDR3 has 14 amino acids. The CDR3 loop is CASSHLDGGNTIYF. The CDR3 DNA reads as TGCGCCAGCAGCCACCTGGACGGAGGAAACACCATATATTTT.

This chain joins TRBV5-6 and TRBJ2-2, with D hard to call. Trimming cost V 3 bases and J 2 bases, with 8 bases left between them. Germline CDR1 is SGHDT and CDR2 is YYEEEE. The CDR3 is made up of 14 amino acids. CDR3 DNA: TGTGCCAGCAGCTCGTCCTTTAACACCGGGGAGCTGTTTTTT. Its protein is CASSSSFNTGELFF.

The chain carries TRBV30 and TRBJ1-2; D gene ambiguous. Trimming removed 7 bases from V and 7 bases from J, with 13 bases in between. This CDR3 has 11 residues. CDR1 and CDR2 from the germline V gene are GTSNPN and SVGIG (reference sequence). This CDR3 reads CAYQILGGYTF. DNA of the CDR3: TGTGCCTACCAAATCCTGGGTGGCTACACCTTC.

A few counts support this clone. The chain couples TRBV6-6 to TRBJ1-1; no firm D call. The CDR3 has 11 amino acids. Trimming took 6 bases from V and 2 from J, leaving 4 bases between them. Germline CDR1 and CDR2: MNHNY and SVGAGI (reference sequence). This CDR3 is CASRDNTEAFF. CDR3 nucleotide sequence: TGTGCCAGCAGGGACAACACTGAAGCTTTCTTT.

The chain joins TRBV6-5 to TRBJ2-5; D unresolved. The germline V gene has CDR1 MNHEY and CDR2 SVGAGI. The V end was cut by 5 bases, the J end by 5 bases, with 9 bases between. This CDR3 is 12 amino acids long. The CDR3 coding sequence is TGTGCCAGCAGTCACAATTGGGAGACCCAGTACTTC. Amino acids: CASSHNWETQYF.

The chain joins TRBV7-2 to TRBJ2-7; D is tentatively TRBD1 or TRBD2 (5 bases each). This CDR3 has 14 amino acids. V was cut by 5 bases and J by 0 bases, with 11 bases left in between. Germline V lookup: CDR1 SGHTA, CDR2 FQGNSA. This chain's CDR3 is CASSRDGNSYEQYF. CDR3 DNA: TGTGCCAGCAGCCGGGACGGAAACTCCTACGAGCAGTACTTC.

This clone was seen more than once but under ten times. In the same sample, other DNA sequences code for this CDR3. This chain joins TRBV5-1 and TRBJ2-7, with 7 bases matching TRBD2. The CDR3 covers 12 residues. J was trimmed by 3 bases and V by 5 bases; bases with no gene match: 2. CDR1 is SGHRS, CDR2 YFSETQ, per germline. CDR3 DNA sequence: TGCGCCAGCAGTGGGGAGGGCTACGAGCAGTACTTC. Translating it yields CASSGEGYEQYF. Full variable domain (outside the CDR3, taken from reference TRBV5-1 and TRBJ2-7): KAGVTQTPRYLIKTRGQQVTLSCSPISGHRSVSWYQQTPGQGLQFLFEYFSETQRNKGNFPGRFSGRQFSNSRSEMNVSTLELGDSALYLCASSGEGYEQYFGPGTRLTVT.

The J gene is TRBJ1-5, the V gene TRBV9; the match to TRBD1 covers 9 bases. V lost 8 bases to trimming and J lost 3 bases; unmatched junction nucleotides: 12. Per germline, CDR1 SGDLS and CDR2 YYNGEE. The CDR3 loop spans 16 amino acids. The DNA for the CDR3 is TGTGCCAGGACAGGGGGGTCGATTAATCCCAATCAGCCCCAGCATTTT. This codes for CARTGGSINPNQPQHF.

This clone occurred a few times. CDR3 amino acids: CASSRFEGDHYEQYF. In DNA form, the CDR3 reads TGCGCCAGCAGCCGTTTTGAAGGGGATCACTACGAGCAGTACTTC. J is TRBJ2-7 and V is TRBV5-1; possible D gene TRBD1, 5 bases. Trimming stripped 4 bases from V and 3 bases from J, with 17 bases between. Per the germline V gene, CDR1 is SGHRS and CDR2 is YFSETQ. This CDR3 spans 15 amino acids.

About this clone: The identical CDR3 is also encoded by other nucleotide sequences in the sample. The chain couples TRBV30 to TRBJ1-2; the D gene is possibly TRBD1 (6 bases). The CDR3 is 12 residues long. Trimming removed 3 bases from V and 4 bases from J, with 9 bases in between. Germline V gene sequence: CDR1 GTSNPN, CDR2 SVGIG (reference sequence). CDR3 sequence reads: CAWSVGGYGYTF. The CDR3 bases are TGTGCCTGGAGCGTAGGGGGCTATGGCTACACCTTC.